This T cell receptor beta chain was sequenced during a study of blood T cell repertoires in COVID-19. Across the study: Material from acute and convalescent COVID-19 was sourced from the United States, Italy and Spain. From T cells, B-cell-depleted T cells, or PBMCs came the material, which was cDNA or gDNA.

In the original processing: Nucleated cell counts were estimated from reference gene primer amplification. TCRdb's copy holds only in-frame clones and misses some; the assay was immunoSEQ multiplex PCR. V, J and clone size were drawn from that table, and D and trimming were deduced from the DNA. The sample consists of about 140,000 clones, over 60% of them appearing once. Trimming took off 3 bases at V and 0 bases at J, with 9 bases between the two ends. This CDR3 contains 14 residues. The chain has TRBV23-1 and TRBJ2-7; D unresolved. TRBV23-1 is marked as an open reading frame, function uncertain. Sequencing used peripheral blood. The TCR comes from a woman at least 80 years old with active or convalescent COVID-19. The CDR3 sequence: CASSQKRYSYEQYF. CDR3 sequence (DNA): TGCGCCAGCAGTCAGAAGAGGTACTCCTACGAGCAGTACTTC.